The clone carrying this TCR beta chain was detected a few times. The data were obtained in a study of blood T cell repertoires in COVID-19. Study-wide context: In each case, the material was cDNA or gDNA derived from T cells, B-cell-depleted T cells, or PBMCs.

The CDR3 contains 15 residues. Germline trimming cut 5 bases from V and 0 bases from J; bases unmatched to any gene: 3. In germline, CDR1 is LNHDA, CDR2 SQIVND (reference sequence). As originally analysed: Amplification from reference gene primers served as the basis for estimated nucleated cell counts. Profiling relied on immunoSEQ multiplex PCR, and the TCRdb table lists in-frame clones only, not all of them. D and trimming were read from the DNA, whereas the V and J calls and clone size are those reported in that table. Of roughly 180,000 clones listed, around 88% were seen once; the top ten hold more than 7.5%.

The sequence was obtained from a woman in her twenties or thirties who had recovered from COVID-19. The material sequenced was PBMCs or T cells enriched from blood (not recorded which). This chain uses TRBV19 with TRBJ1-5; 8 nucleotides line up with TRBD1. Here the CDR3 reads CASSSQGDSNQPQHF. CDR3 in DNA: TGTGCCAGTAGTTCACAGGGGGATAGCAATCAGCCCCAGCATTTT.